One and the same sample provided the 6 T cell receptor beta chains below, sequenced in a study of T cell responses to AZD1222 COVID-19 vaccine. Assay used: immunoSEQ multiplex PCR; TCRdb lists only in-frame clones, some missing. The sample holds some 120,000 clones, 91% seen once. The starting material was peripheral blood, obtained on day 0 of AZD1222 vaccination. The receptors here all came from an adult in good health.

J is TRBJ2-5 and V is TRBV10-1; maybe TRBD2 (6 bases). The CDR3 has 14 amino acids. Germline V gene lookup returns CDR1 WNHNN and CDR2 SYGVQD (reference sequence). Deletions cut 5 bases from V and 5 bases from J, with 15 bases between. CDR3 bases: TGCGCCAGCAGTACGCGGGATAATCTGGAGACCCAGTACTTC. This codes for CASSTRDNLETQYF.

The rearrangement links TRBV3-1 (or the pseudogene TRBV3-2) to TRBJ1-1, with D possibly TRBD1 on 5 matching bases. V was pared by 6 bases and J by 3 bases, with 14 bases between. Per the germline V gene, CDR1 is LGHDT and CDR2 is YNNKEL (reference sequence). The CDR3 has 14 residues. The CDR3 bases are TGTGCCAGCAGTCAACCGGGACGGTACACTGAAGCTTTCTTT. Protein product: CASSQPGRYTEAFF.

The chain carries TRBV29-1 and TRBJ2-7, with D unclear. Trimming stripped 0 bases from V and 3 bases from J, with 6 bases between. This CDR3 has 12 amino acids. Germline V lookup: CDR1 SQVTM, CDR2 ANQGSEA. The CDR3 sequence: CSVEELRYEQYF. CDR3 DNA: TGCAGCGTTGAAGAACTCCGCTACGAGCAGTACTTC.

V and J are TRBV29-1 and TRBJ1-2; D is unclear. Germline V gives CDR1 SQVTM, CDR2 ANQGSEA. This CDR3 has 17 residues. V shed 1 base and J shed 4 bases, with 22 bases lying between them. CDR3 DNA: TGCAGCGTTGAAGGGGAGGGCTATAGGGCTCTCGGCTATGGCTACACCTTC. This codes for CSVEGEGYRALGYGYTF.

The chain links TRBV4-1 to TRBJ1-2, with 9 positions matching TRBD1. V trimming: 0 bases; J trimming: 2 bases; junction bases outside the gene matches: 4. The germline V gene encodes CDR1 MGHRA and CDR2 YSYEKL. This CDR3 has 16 amino acids. This CDR3 reads CASSQEGQGRNYGYTF. The CDR3 DNA sequence: TGCGCCAGCAGCCAAGAGGGACAGGGTAGGAACTATGGCTACACCTTC.

This chain connects TRBV3-1 (or the pseudogene TRBV3-2) to TRBJ1-4, with D perhaps TRBD1 (6 bases). Germline V gene sequence: CDR1 LGHDT, CDR2 YNNKEL (reference sequence). The V gene lost 4 bases and the J gene lost 8 bases, with 14 bases spanning the gap. The CDR3 extends over 14 amino acids. The CDR3 nucleotides are TGTGCCAGCAGCCTCAGGGGATCTTACGAAAAACTGTTTTTT. It translates to CASSLRGSYEKLFF.